One and the same sample provided the 3 T cell receptor beta chains below, sequenced in a study of Ad26.COV2.S vaccination and SARS-CoV-2 variants. As to treatment: some 20 received Ad26.COV2.S at low or high dose, single or two shots; five or six received placebo; per-sample allocation not given. Following the first vaccine or placebo injection, samples were taken on day 63. Only in-frame clones appear in the TCRdb table, and some are missing; sequencing was by immunoSEQ multiplex PCR. The repertoire holds roughly 460,000 clones, with roughly nine tenths as singletons. The sample was peripheral blood, taken in a trial of Ad26.COV2.S vaccine versus placebo. The receptors were sampled from a person aged 18-65 years who received the Ad26.COV2.S COVID-19 vaccine or a placebo.

This clone was detected a few times. The chain recombines TRBV6-1 with TRBJ2-5, with D perhaps matching TRBD1 or TRBD2 (6 bases each). Germline CDR1 MNHNS, CDR2 SASEGT. V lost 1 base and J 2 bases, leaving 11 bases between the germline ends. This CDR3 has 15 residues. The CDR3 is CASSEEGGGQETQYF. In DNA form, the CDR3 reads TGTGCCAGCAGTGAAGAGGGGGGCGGGCAAGAGACCCAGTACTTC.

V usage is TRBV7-9 and J usage is TRBJ2-4; 7 bases fit TRBD2. J was trimmed by 8 bases and V by 1 base; bases with no gene match: 17. The CDR3 loop spans 18 amino acids. Germline values: CDR1 SEHNR, CDR2 FQNEAQ (reference sequence). CDR3 amino acids: CASSLGYDAGELWDIQYF. The CDR3, as DNA: TGTGCCAGCAGCTTAGGTTACGATGCGGGAGAACTTTGGGACATTCAGTACTTC.

The gene calls are TRBV6-6 and TRBJ2-2, with D maybe TRBD1 (6 bases). Germline V gene sequence: CDR1 MNHNY, CDR2 SVGAGI (reference sequence). Trimming cost V 5 bases and J 4 bases, with 11 bases left between them. The CDR3 runs 14 residues. CDR3 residues: CASSTWGLTGELFF. The CDR3 DNA is TGTGCCAGCAGTACGTGGGGGCTCACCGGGGAGCTGTTTTTT.